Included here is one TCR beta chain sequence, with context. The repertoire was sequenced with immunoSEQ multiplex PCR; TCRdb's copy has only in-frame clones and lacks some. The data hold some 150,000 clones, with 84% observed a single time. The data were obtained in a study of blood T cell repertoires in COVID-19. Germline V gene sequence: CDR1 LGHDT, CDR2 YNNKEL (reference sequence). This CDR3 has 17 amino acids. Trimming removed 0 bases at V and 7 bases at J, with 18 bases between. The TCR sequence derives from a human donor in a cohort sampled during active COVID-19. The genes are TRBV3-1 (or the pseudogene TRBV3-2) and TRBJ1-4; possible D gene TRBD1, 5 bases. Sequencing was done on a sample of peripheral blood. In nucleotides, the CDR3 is TGTGCCAGCAGCCAAGACGGGGGAAGGGCCCAAACTGAAAAACTGTTTTTT. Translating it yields CASSQDGGRAQTEKLFF.